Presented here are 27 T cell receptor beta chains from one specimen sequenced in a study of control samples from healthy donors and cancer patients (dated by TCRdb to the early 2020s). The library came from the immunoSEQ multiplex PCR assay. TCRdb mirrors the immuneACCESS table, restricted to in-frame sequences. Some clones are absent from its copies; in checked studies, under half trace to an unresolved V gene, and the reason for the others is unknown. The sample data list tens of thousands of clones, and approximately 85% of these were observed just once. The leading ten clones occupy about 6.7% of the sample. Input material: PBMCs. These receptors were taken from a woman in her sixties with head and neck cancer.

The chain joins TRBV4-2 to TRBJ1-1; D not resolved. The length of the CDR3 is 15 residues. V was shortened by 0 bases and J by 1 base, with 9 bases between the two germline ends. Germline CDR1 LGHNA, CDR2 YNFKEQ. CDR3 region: CASSQDLRENTEAFF. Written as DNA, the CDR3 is TGTGCCAGCAGCCAAGATTTAAGAGAGAACACTGAAGCTTTCTTT.

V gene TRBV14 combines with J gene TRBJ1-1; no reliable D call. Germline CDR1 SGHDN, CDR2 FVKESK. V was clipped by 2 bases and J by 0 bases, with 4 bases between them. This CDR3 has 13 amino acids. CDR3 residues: CASSQRLNTEAFF. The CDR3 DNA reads TGTGCCAGCAGCCAACGATTGAACACTGAAGCTTTCTTT.

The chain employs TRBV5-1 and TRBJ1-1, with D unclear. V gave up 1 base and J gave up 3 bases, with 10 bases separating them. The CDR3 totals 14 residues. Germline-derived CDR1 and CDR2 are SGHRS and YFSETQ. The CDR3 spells CASSLNRWHTEAFF. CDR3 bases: TGCGCCAGCAGCTTGAATCGTTGGCACACTGAAGCTTTCTTT.

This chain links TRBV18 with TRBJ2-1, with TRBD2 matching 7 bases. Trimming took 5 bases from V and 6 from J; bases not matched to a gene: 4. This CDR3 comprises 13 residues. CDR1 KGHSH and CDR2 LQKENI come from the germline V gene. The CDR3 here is CASSSLAANEQFF. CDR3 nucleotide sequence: TGTGCCAGCTCAAGTCTAGCGGCCAATGAGCAGTTCTTC.

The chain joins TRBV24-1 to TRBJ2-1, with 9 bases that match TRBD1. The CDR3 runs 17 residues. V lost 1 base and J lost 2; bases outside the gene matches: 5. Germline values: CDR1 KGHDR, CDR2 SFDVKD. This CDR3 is CATSDFGDRETYNEQFF. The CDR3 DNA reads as TGTGCCACCAGTGATTTCGGGGACAGGGAAACCTACAATGAGCAGTTCTTC.

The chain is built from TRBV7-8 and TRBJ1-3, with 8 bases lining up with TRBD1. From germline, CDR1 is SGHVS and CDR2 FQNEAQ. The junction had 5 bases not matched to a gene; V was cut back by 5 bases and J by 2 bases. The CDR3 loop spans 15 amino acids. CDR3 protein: CASSPTGGTGNTIYF. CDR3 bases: TGTGCCAGCAGCCCAACAGGGGGTACTGGAAACACCATATATTTT. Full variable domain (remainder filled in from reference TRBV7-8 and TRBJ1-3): GAGVSQSPRYKVAKRGQDVALRCDPISGHVSLFWYQQALGQGPEFLTYFQNEAQLDKSGLPSDRFFAERPEGSVSTLKIQRTQQEDSAVYLCASSPTGGTGNTIYFGEGSWLTVV.

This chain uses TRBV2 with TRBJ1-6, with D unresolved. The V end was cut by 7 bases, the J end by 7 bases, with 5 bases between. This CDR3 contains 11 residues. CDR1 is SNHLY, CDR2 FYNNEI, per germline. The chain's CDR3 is CASTLNSPLHF. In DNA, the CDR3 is TGTGCCAGCACCCTAAATTCACCCCTCCACTTT.

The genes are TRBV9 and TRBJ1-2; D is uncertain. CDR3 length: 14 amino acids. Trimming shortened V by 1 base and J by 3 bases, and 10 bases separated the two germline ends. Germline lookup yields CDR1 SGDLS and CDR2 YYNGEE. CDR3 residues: CASSVLPDDYGYTF. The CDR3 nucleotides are TGTGCCAGCAGCGTACTTCCGGACGACTATGGCTACACCTTC.

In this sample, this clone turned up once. As DNA, the CDR3 is TGCGCCAGCAGAAGGGGACAGGGCATGATAGATACGCAGTATTTT. This sequence encodes CASRRGQGMIDTQYF. The rearrangement links TRBV5-1 to TRBJ2-3; the match to TRBD1 covers 9 bases. Trimming at V came to 5 bases and at J to 5 bases, leaving 9 bases not matched to a gene. The length of the CDR3 is 15 residues. Germline assignment: CDR1 SGHRS and CDR2 YFSETQ.

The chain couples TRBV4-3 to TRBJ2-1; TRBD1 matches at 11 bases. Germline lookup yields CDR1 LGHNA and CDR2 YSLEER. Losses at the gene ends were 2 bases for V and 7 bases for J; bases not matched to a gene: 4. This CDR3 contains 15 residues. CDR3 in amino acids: CASSQPGQGVNEQFF. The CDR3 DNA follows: TGCGCCAGCAGCCAACCGGGACAGGGGGTGAATGAGCAGTTCTTC.

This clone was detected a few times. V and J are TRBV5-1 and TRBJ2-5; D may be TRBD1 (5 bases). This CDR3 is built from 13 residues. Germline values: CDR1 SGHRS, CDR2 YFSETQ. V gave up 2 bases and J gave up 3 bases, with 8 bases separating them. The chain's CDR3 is CASSLQGEETQYF. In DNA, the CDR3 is TGCGCCAGCAGCTTACAAGGGGAAGAGACCCAGTACTTC.

For the CDR3, the DNA is TGTGCCAGCAGCCAACGACTAGCGGGAGAATTCGATGAGCAGTTCTTC. Translating gives CASSQRLAGEFDEQFF. The rearrangement links TRBV13 to TRBJ2-1; 12 bases align to TRBD2. The CDR3 runs to 16 residues. Germline V gives CDR1 PRHDT, CDR2 FYEKMQ (reference sequence). V trimming: 5 bases; J trimming: 8 bases; junction bases outside the gene matches: 10.

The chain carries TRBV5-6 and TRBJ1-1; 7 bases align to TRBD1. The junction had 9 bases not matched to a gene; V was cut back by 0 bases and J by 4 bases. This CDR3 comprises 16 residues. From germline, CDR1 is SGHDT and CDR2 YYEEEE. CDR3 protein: CASSLGQGELGTEAFF. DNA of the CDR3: TGTGCCAGCAGCTTGGGACAGGGAGAGTTAGGCACTGAAGCTTTCTTT.

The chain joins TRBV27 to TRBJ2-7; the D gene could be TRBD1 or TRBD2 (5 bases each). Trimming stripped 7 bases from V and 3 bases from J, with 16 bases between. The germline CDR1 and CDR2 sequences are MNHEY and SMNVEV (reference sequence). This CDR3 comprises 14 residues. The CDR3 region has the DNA TGTGCCAGCACCCCCGGGGCCAGACGCTACGAGCAGTACTTC. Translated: CASTPGARRYEQYF.

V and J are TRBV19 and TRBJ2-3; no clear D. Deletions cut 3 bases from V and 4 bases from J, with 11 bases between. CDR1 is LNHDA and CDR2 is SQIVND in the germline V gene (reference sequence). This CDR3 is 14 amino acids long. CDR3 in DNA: TGTGCCAGTAGTATGTCTCCGAGGTCAGATACGCAGTATTTT. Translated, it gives CASSMSPRSDTQYF.

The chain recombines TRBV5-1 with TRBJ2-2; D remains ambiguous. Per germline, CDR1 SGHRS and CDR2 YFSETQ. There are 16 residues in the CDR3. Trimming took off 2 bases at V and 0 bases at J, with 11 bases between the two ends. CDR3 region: CASSLAGPANTGELFF. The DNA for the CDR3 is TGCGCCAGCAGCTTAGCAGGCCCCGCGAACACCGGGGAGCTGTTTTTT.

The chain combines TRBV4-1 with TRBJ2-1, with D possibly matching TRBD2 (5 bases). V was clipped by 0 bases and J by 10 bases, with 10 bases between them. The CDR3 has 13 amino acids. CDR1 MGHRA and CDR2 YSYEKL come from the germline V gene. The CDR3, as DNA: TGCGCCAGCAGCCAAGAACTTCCGGGGGAGCAGTTCTTC. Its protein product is CASSQELPGEQFF.

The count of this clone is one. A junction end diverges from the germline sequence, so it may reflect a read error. The CDR3 DNA reads as TGTGCCACCAGTGATTTGGACAGCTTCTACTTC. Residues: CATSDLDSFYF. The chain uses TRBV24-1 and TRBJ1-2; D might be TRBD1 (5 bases). The CDR3 length is 11 residues. In germline, CDR1 is KGHDR, CDR2 SFDVKD.

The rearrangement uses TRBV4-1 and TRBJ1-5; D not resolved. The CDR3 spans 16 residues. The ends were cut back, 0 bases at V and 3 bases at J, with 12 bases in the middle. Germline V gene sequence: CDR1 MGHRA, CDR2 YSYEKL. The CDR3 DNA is TGCGCCAGCAGCCAAGAAACACAAACTTCCAATCAGCCCCAGCATTTT. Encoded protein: CASSQETQTSNQPQHF.

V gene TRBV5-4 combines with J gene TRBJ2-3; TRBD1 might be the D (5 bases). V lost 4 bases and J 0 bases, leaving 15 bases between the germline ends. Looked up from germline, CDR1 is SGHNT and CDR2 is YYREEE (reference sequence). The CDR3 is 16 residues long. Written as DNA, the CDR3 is TGTGCCAGCAGCGCTGCGGAGACAGCTAGCACAGATACGCAGTATTTT. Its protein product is CASSAAETASTDTQYF. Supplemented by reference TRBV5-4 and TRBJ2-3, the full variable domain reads ETGVTQSPTHLIKTRGQQVTLRCSSQSGHNTVSWYQQALGQGPQFIFQYYREEENGRGNFPPRFSGLQFPNYSSELNVNALELDDSALYLCASSAAETASTDTQYFGPGTRLTVL.

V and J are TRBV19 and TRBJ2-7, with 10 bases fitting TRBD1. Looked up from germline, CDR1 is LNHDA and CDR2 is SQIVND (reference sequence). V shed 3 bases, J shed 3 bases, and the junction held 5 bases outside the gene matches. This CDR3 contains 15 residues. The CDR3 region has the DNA TGTGCCAGTAGTATCGGGACAGGGGACTTCTACGAGCAGTACTTC. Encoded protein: CASSIGTGDFYEQYF.

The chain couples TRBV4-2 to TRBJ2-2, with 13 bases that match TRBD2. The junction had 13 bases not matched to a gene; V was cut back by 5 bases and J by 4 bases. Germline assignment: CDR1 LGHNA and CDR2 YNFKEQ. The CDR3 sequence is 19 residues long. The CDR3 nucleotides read TGTGCCAGCAGCGCACTAGCGGGAGGGCCCCAGGTGGCCACCGGGGAGCTGTTTTTT. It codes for CASSALAGGPQVATGELFF.

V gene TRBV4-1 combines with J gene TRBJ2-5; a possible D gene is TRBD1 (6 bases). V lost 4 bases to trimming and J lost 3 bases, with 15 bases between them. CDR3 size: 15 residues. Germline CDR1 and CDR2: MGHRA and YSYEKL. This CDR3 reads CASSLIGGAKETQYF. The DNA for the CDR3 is TGCGCCAGCAGCCTCATAGGGGGAGCTAAAGAGACCCAGTACTTC.

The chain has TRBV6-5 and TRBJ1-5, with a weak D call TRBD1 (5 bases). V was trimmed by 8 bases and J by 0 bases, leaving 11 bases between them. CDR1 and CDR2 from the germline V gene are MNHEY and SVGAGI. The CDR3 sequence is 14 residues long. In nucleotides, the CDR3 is TGTGCCAGCGGAGGGGCATATAGCAATCAGCCCCAGCATTTT. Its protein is CASGGAYSNQPQHF.

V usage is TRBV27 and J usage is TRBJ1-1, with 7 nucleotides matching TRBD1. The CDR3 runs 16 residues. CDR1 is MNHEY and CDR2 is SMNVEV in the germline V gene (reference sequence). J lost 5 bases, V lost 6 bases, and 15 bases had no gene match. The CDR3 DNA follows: TGTGCCAGCAGCCCGACAGGGCGCCCTACTCGGACTGAAGCTTTCTTT. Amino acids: CASSPTGRPTRTEAFF.

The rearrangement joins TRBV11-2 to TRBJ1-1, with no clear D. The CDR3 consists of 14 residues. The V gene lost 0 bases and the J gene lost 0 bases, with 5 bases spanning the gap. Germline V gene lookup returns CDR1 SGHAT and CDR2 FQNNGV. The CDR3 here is CASSLEVMNTEAFF. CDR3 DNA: TGTGCCAGCAGCTTAGAAGTAATGAACACTGAAGCTTTCTTT.

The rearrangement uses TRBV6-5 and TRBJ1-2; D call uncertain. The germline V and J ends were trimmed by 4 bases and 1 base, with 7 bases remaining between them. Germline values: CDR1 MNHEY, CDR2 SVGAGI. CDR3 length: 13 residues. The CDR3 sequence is CASSLERNYGYTF. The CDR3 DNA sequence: TGTGCCAGCAGTTTAGAGCGTAACTATGGCTACACCTTC.